This TCR beta chain was profiled in a study of T cells in Graves' hyperthyroidism and ophthalmopathy. Orbital computed tomography, thyroid ultrasound, serum thyroxine and TRAb, and clinical symptoms together informed the diagnoses. The germline V gene has CDR1 MGHDK and CDR2 SYGVNS. The CDR3 extends over 20 amino acids. The junction had 22 bases not matched to a gene; V was cut back by 4 bases and J by 6 bases. By share, this clonotype ranks as medium-sized (0.01 to 0.1%). Its matching antigen is unknown. Whole-study findings and limits: In simple terms, a model built on 13 V-J features told ophthalmopathy apart from stable hyperthyroidism.

RNA transcripts served as the template for amplifying TCR beta CDR3 regions. TCR CDR3 regions were first amplified by RT-PCR with HTBI primers. TCRdb called the multiplex PCR reads again in MiXCR, with one record for every CDR3 protein. The sample consists of fewer than 30,000 distinct CDR3 sequences, around 54% of them appearing once. Sequencing used blood. The genes are TRBV25-1 and TRBJ2-1, with 9 bases identical to TRBD2. This clonotype was sampled from a woman between 40 and 55 years old with Graves' hyperthyroidism that later progressed to Graves' ophthalmopathy. The CDR3 region is CASSGGTSGLALTPPNEQFF. The CDR3 DNA follows: TGTGCCAGCAGTGGAGGGACGAGCGGACTAGCGCTAACTCCTCCCAATGAGCAGTTCTTC.